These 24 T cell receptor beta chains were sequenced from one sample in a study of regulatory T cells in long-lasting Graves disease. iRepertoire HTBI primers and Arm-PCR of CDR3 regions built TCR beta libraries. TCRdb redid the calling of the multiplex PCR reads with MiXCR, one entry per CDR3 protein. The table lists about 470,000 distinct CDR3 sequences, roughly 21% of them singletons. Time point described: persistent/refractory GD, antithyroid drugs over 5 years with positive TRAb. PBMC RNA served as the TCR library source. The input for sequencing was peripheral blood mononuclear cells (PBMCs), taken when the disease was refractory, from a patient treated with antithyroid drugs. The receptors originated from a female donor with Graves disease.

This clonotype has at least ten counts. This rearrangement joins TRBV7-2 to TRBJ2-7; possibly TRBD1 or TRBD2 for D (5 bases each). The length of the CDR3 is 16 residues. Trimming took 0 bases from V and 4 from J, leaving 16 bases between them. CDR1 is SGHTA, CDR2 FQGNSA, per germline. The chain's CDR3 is CASSLAVGAGGYEQYF. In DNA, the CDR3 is TGTGCCAGCAGCTTAGCTGTTGGGGCTGGGGGTTACGAGCAGTACTTC. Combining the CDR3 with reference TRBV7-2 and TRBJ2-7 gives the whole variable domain GAGVSQSPSNKVTEKGKDVELRCDPISGHTALYWYRQSLGQGLEFLIYFQGNSAPDKSGLPSDRFSAERTGGSVSTLTIQRTQQEDSAVYLCASSLAVGAGGYEQYFGPGTRLTVT.

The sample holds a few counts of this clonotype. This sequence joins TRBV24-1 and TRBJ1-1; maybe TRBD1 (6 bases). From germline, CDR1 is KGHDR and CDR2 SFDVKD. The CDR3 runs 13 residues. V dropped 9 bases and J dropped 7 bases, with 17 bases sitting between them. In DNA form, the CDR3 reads TGTGCCACCCGTAAATCCCTGGACAGTGAAGCTTTCTTT. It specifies CATRKSLDSEAFF.

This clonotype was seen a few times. Here the CDR3 DNA reads TGTGCCTGGAGCCAGGGTCGGTATGGCTACACCTTC. Protein sequence: CAWSQGRYGYTF. This chain connects TRBV30 to TRBJ1-2; weak D call: TRBD1 (5 bases). CDR3 length: 12 amino acids. CDR1 and CDR2 (germline): GTSNPN, SVGIG (reference sequence). Trimming took off 3 bases at V and 5 bases at J, with 10 bases between the two ends.

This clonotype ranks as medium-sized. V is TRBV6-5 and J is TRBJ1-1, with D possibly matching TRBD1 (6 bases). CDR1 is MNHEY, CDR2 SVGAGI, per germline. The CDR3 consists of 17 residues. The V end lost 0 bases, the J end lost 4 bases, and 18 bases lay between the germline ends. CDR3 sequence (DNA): TGTGCCAGCAGTTACTCGTCCGTGAGGGGGGTGGGCACTGAAGCTTTCTTT. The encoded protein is CASSYSSVRGVGTEAFF.

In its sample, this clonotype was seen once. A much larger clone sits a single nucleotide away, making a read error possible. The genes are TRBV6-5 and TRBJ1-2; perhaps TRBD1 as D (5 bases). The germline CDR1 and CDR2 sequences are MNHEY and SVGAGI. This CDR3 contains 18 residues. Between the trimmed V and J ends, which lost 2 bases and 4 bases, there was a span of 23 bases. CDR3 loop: CASSYIGALRDLGYGYTF. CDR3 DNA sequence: TGTGCCAGCAGTTACATCGGGGCCCTCAGGGATCTTGGCTATGGCTACACCTTC.

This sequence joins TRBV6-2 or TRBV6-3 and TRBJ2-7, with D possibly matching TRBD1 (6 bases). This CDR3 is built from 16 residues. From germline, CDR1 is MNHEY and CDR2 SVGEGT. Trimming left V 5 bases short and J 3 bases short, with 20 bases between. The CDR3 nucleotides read TGTGCCAGCAGTAAACTATCCGGACAGAGCTTCTACGAGCAGTACTTC. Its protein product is CASSKLSGQSFYEQYF.

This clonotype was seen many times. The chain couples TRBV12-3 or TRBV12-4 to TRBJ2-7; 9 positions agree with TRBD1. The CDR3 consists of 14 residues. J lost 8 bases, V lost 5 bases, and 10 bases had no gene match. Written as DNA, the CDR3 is TGTGCCAGCAGTCTCCACCCCGGGACAGGGAAGCAGTACTTC. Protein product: CASSLHPGTGKQYF.

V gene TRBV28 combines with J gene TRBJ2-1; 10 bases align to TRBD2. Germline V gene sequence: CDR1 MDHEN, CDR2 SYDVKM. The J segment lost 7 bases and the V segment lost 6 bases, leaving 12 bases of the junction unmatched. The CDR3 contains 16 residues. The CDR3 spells CASRMASGRGLNEQFF. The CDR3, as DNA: TGTGCCAGCAGGATGGCCAGCGGGAGGGGTTTAAATGAGCAGTTCTTC.

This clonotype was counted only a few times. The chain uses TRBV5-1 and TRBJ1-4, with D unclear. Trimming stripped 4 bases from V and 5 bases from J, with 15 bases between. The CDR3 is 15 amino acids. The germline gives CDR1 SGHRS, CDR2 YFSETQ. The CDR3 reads CASSREGQENEKLFF. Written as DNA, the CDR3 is TGCGCCAGCAGCCGAGAGGGCCAGGAGAATGAAAAACTGTTTTTT.

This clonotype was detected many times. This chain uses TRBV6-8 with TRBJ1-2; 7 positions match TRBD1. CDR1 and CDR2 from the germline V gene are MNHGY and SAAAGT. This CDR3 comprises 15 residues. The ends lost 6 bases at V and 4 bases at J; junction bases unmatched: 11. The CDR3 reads CASRSPGTVSYGYTF. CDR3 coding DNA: TGTGCCAGCAGAAGTCCCGGGACAGTGTCCTATGGCTACACCTTC.

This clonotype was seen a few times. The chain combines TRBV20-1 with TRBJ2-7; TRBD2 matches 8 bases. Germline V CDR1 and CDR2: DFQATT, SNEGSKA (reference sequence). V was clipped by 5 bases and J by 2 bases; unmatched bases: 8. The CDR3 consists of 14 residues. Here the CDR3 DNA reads TGCAGTGCTCGGGGGGGGGGATCGACCTACGAGCAGTACTTC. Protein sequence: CSARGGGSTYEQYF.

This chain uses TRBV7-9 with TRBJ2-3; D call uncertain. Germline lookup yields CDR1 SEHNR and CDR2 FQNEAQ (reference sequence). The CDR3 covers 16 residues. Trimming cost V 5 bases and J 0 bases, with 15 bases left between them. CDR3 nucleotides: TGTGCCAGCAGCACCCTGACCCAAAGTAGCACAGATACGCAGTATTTT. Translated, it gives CASSTLTQSSTDTQYF.

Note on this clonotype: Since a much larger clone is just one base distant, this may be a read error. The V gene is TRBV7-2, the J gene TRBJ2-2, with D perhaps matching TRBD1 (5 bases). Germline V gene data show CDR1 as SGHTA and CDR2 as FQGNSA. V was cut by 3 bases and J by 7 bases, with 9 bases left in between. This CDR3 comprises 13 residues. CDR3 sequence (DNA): TGTGCCAGCAGCTTCGCAGGGCGCGGGGAGCTGTTTTTT. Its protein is CASSFAGRGELFF.

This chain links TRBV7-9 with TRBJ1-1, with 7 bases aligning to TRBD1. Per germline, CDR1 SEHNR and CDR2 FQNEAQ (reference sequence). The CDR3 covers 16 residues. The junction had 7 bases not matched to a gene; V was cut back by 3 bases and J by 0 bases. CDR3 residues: CASSLNLGQLNTEAFF. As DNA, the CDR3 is TGTGCCAGCAGCTTGAATTTGGGACAGCTGAACACTGAAGCTTTCTTT.

CDR3 coding DNA: TGTGCCAGCAGCCGAGGTAGAGCGGGAGCCCTCTACAATGAGCAGTTCTTC. It specifies CASSRGRAGALYNEQFF. The gene calls are TRBV7-3 and TRBJ2-1; TRBD2 agrees at 8 bases. CDR1 is SGHTA and CDR2 is FQGTGA in the germline V gene. The CDR3 is made up of 17 amino acids. V shed 5 bases and J 3 bases; nucleotides not matched to a gene: 12.

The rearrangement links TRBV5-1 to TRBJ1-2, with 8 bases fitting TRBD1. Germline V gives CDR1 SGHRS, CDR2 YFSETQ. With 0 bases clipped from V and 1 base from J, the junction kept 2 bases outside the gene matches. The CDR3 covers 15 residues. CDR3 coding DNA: TGCGCCAGCAGCTTGGCACAGGGGGTTAACTATGGCTACACCTTC. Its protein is CASSLAQGVNYGYTF.

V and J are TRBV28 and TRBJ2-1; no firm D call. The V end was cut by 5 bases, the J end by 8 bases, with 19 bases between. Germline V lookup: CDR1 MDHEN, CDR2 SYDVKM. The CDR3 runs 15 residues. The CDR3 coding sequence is TGTGCCAGCAGTCCGCCCCCACCGGTGGCCCATGAGCAGTTCTTC. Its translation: CASSPPPPVAHEQFF.

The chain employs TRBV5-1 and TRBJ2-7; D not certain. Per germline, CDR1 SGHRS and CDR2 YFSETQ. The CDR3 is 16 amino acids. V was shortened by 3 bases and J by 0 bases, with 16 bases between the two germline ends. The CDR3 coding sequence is TGCGCCAGCAGCTACCTACTTCCTGAGAACTCCTACGAGCAGTACTTC. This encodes CASSYLLPENSYEQYF.

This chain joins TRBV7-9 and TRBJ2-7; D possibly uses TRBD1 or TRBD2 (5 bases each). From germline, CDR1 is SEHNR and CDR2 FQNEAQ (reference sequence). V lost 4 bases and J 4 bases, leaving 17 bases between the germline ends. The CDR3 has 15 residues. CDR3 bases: TGTGCCAGCAGCTCGGGACGTCAGGCGGCATACGAGCAGTACTTC. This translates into CASSSGRQAAYEQYF.

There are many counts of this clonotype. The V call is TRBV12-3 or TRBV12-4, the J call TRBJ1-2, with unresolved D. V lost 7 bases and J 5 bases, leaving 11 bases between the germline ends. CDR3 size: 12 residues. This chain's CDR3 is CASTLSGYGYTF. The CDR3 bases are TGTGCCAGCACCCTCAGTGGATATGGCTACACCTTC.

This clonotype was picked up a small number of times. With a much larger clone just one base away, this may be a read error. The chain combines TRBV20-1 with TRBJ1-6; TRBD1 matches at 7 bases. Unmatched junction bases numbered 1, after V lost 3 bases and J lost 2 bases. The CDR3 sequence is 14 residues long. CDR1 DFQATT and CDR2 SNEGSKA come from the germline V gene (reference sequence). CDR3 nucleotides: TGCAGTGCTAGTGGGACAGCCTATAATTCACCCCTCCACTTT. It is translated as CSASGTAYNSPLHF.

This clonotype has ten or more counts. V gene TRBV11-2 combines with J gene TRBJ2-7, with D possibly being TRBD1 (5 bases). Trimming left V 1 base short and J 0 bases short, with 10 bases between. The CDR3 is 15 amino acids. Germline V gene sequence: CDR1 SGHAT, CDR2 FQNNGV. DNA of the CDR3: TGTGCCAGCAGCTTAGGGTCGACAGCCTCCTACGAGCAGTACTTC. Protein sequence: CASSLGSTASYEQYF.

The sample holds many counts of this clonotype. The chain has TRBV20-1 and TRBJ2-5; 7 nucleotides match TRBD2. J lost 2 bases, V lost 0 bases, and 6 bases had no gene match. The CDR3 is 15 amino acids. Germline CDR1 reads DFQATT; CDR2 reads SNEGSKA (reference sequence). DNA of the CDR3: TGCAGTGCTAGAGATCCTAGCGGTTGGCAAGAGACCCAGTACTTC. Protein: CSARDPSGWQETQYF.

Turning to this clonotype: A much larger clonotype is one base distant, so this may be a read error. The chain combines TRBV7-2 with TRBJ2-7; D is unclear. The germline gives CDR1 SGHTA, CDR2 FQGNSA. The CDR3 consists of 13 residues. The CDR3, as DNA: TGTGCCAGCAGCCCAGAGCCCTCCTACGAGCATTACTTC. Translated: CASSPEPSYEHYF.